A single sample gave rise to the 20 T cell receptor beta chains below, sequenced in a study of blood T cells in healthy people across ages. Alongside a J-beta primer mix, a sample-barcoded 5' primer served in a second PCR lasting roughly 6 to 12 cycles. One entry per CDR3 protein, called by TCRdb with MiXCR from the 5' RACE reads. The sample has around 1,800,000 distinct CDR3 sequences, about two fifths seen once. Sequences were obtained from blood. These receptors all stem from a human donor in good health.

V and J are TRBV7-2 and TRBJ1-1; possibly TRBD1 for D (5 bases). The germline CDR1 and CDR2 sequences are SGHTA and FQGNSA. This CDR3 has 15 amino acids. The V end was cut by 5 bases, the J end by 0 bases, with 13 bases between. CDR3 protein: CASSQNGGMNTEAFF. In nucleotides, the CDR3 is TGTGCCAGCAGCCAAAACGGGGGGATGAACACTGAAGCTTTCTTT.

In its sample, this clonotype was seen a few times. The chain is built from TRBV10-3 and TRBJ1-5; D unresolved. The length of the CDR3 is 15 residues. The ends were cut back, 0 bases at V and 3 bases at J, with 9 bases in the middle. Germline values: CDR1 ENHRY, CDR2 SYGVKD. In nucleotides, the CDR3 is TGTGCCATCAGTGAGTCGACGACGACCAATCAGCCCCAGCATTTT. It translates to CAISESTTTNQPQHF.

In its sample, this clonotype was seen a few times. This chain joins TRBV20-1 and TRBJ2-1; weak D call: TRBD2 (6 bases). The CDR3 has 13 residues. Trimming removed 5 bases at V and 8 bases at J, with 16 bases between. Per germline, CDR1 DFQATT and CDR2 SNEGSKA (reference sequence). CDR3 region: CSAGAGFGDEQFF. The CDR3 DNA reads TGCAGTGCTGGCGCGGGGTTTGGGGATGAGCAGTTCTTC.

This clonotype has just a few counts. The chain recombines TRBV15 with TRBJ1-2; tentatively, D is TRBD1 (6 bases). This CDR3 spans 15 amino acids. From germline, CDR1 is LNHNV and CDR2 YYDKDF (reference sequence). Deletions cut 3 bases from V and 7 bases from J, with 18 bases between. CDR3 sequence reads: CATSSNRQAQGGYTF. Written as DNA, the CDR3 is TGTGCCACCAGCAGTAATCGACAGGCTCAGGGTGGCTACACCTTC.

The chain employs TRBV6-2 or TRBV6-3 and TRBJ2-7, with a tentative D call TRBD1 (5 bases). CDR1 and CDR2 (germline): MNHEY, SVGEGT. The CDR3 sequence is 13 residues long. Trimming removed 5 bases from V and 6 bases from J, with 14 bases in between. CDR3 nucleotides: TGTGCCAGCAGTCGAGAGACAGTCGGCGAGCAGTACTTC. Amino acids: CASSRETVGEQYF.

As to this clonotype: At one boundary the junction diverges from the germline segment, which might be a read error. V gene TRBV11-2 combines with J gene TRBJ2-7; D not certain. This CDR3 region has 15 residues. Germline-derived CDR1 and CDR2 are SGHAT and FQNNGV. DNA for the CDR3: TGTGCCAGCACCTTACGATCCATGGGGTCCTACGAGCAGTACTTC. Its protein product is CASTLRSMGSYEQYF.

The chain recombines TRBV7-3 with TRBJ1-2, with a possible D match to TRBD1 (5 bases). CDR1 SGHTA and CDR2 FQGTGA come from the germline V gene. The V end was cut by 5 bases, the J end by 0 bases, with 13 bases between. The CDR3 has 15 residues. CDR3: CASSPEGRANYGYTF. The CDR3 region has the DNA TGTGCCAGCAGCCCCGAGGGGAGGGCTAACTATGGCTACACCTTC.

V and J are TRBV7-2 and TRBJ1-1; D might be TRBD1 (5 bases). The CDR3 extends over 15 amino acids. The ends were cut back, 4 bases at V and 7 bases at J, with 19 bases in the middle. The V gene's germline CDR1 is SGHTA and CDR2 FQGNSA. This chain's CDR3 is CASSYSYGTPDEAFF. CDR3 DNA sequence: TGTGCCAGCAGCTATTCATACGGGACCCCGGATGAAGCTTTCTTT.

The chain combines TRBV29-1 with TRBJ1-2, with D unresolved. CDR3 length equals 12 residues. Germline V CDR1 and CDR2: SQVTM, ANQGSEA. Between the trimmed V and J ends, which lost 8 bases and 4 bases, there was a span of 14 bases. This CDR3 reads CSLMMVRYGYTF. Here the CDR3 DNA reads TGCAGCCTTATGATGGTTCGCTATGGCTACACCTTC. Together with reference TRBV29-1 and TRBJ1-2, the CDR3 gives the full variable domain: SAVISQKPSRDICQRGTSLTIQCQVDSQVTMMFWYRQQPGQSLTLIATANQGSEATYESGFVIDKFPISRPNLTFSTLTVSNMSPEDSSIYLCSLMMVRYGYTFGSGTRLTVV.

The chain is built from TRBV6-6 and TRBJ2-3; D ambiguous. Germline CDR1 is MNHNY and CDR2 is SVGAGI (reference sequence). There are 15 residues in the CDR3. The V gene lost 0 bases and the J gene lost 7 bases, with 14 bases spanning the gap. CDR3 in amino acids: CASSYSSLGTNTQYF. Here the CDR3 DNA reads TGTGCCAGCAGTTACTCGAGTCTAGGCACGAATACGCAGTATTTT.

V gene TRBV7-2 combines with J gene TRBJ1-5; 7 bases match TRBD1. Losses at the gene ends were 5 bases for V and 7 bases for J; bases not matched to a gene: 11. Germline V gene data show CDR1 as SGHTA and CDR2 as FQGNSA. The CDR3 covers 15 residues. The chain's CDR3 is CASSPLEGAGQPQHF. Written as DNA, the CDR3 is TGTGCCAGCAGCCCTTTGGAGGGGGCTGGGCAGCCCCAGCATTTT.

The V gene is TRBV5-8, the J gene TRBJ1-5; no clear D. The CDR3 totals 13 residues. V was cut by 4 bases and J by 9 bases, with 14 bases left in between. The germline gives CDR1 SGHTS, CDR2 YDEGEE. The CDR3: CASSRMNFGPQHF. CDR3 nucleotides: TGTGCCAGCAGCCGAATGAACTTTGGGCCCCAGCATTTT. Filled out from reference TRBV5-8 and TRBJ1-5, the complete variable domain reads EAGVTQSPTHLIKTRGQQATLRCSPISGHTSVYWYQQALGLGLQFLLWYDEGEERNRGNFPPRFSGRQFPNYSSELNVNALELEDSALYLCASSRMNFGPQHFGDGTRLSIL.

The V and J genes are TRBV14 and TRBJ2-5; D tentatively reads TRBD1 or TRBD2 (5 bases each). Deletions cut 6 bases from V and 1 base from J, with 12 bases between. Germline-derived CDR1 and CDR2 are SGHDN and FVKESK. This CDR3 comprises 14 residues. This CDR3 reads CASRPMGTQETQYF. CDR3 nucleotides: TGTGCCAGCAGGCCCATGGGGACCCAAGAGACCCAGTACTTC.

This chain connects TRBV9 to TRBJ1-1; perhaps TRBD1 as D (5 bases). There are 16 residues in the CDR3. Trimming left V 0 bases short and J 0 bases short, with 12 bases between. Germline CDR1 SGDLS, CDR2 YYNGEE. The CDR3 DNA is TGTGCCAGCAGCGTAGGGGGCCCAGGGTTGAACACTGAAGCTTTCTTT. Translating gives CASSVGGPGLNTEAFF.

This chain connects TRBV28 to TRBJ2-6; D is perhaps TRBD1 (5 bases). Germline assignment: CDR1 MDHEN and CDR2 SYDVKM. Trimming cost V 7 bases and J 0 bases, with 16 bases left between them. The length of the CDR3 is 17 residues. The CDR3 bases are TGTGCCAGCAATACCCAGGGAATCCTCTCTGGGGCCAACGTCCTGACTTTC. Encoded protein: CASNTQGILSGANVLTF.

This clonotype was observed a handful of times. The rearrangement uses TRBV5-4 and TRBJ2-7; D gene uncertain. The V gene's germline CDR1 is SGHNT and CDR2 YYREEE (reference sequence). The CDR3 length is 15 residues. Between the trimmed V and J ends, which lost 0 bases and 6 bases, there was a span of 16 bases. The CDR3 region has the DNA TGTGCCAGCAGCTTGGAAGATATTGTGAATTCCGAGCAGTACTTC. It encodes CASSLEDIVNSEQYF.

The CDR3 DNA sequence: TGTGCCAGCAGCGACAGATCCGCTAATGAAAAACTGTTTTTT. Translated, it gives CASSDRSANEKLFF. The chain has TRBV12-3 or TRBV12-4 and TRBJ1-4, with a weak D call TRBD1 (5 bases). Trimming cost V 6 bases and J 3 bases, with 11 bases left between them. CDR3 size: 14 residues.

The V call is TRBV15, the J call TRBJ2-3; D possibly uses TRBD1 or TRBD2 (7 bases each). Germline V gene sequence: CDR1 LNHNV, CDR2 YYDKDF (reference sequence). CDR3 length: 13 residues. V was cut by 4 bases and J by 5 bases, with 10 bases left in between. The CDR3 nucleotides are TGTGCCACCAGCACAGGGGGGGGAGATACGCAGTATTTT. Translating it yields CATSTGGGDTQYF.

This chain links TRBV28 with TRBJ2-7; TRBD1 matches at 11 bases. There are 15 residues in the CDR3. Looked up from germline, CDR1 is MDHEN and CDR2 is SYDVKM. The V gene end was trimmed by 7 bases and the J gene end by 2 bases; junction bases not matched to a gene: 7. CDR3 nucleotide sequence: TGTGCCAGCACCTTGGGGACAGGGGGTACCTACGAGCAGTACTTC. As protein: CASTLGTGGTYEQYF.

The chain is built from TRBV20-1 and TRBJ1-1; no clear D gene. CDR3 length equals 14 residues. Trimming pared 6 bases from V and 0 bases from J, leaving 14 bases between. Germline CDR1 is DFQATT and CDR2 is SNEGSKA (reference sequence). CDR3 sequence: CSAHTEPLNTEAFF. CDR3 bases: TGCAGTGCGCATACAGAACCCCTGAACACTGAAGCTTTCTTT.